The 25 T cell receptor beta chains presented below share a single source sample, sequenced in a study of shared clonotypes between healthy human individuals. The data were produced by immunoSEQ multiplex PCR, yet TCRdb's version contains in-frame clones alone and is incomplete. Here the sample spans fewer than 650,000 clones, 75% to 85% being singletons. The sequencing input was PBMCs. The receptors were gathered from a woman aged 40 to 55 in good health. Some clones in this sample may be carry-over from other donors' samples.

V and J are TRBV7-2 and TRBJ2-3; D unclear. V was shortened by 0 bases and J by 2 bases, with 6 bases between the two germline ends. Per germline, CDR1 SGHTA and CDR2 FQGNSA. The CDR3 extends over 14 amino acids. CDR3 region: CASSLAFYTDTQYF. In DNA form, the CDR3 reads TGTGCCAGCAGCTTAGCCTTCTACACAGATACGCAGTATTTT.

The chain joins TRBV9 to TRBJ2-1; maybe TRBD2 (6 bases). V was cut by 0 bases and J by 0 bases, with 7 bases left in between. There are 15 residues in the CDR3. Germline CDR1 is SGDLS and CDR2 is YYNGEE. Written as DNA, the CDR3 is TGTGCCAGCAGCGTAGGGACTATCTCCTACAATGAGCAGTTCTTC. Its translation is CASSVGTISYNEQFF.

Details on this clone: The germline gene is not matched at one end of the junction; a read error may be the cause. J is TRBJ1-3 and V is TRBV9; D is unclear. Germline loops: CDR1 SGDLS, CDR2 YYNGEE. This CDR3 comprises 14 residues. CDR3 sequence: CARSVEGSGNTIYF. The CDR3 DNA sequence: TGTGCCAGAAGCGTAGAAGGCTCTGGAAACACCATATATTTT. The full variable domain, completed using reference TRBV9 and TRBJ1-3, is DSGVTQTPKHLITATGQRVTLRCSPRSGDLSVYWYQQSLDQGLQFLIQYYNGEERAKGNILERFSAQQFPDLHSELNLSSLELGDSALYFCARSVEGSGNTIYFGEGSWLTVV.

The chain couples TRBV5-6 to TRBJ2-5; 10 positions agree with TRBD2. The J call could be wrong; TRBJ2-7 is a better fit for the DNA end. Germline V CDR1 and CDR2: SGHDT, YYEEEE. The CDR3 runs to 14 residues. This CDR3 is CASSLGTSVYEQYF. The CDR3, as DNA: TGTGCCAGCAGCTTAGGGACTAGCGTCTACGAGCAGTACTTC.

Regarding this clone: Germline is not matched at one junction end, which may reflect a read error. In the same sample, other DNA sequences code for this CDR3. The J gene is TRBJ1-5, the V gene TRBV30; perhaps TRBD1 as D (6 bases). The germline CDR1 and CDR2 sequences are GTSNPN and SVGIG (reference sequence). This CDR3 is built from 14 residues. In DNA, the CDR3 is TGTGCCTGGAGTGCGGGGGGCGGCAATCAGCCCCAGCACTTT. This translates into CAWSAGGGNQPQHF.

The rearrangement links TRBV2 to TRBJ1-1, with TRBD1 as a possible D gene (6 bases). Germline loops: CDR1 SNHLY, CDR2 FYNNEI. This CDR3 is 14 amino acids long. V lost 0 bases, J lost 10 bases, and 15 bases lay in between. In nucleotides, the CDR3 is TGTGCCAGCAGTGAAGCAGTGGGGGCCCTTCGAGCTTTCTTT. Translated: CASSEAVGALRAFF. Full variable domain (missing parts from reference TRBV2 and TRBJ1-1): EPEVTQTPSHQVTQMGQEVILRCVPISNHLYFYWYRQILGQKVEFLVSFYNNEISEKSEIFDDQFSVERPDGSNFTLKIRSTKLEDSAMYFCASSEAVGALRAFFGQGTRLTVV.

V usage is TRBV28 and J usage is TRBJ2-5; D may be TRBD1 (5 bases). The germline V gene encodes CDR1 MDHEN and CDR2 SYDVKM. The V end was cut by 5 bases, the J end by 1 base, with 11 bases between. CDR3 length equals 14 residues. Here the CDR3 DNA reads TGTGCCAGCAGTAAGTGGACATCCCAAGAGACCCAGTACTTC. This gives the protein CASSKWTSQETQYF.

The chain is built from TRBV11-1 and TRBJ1-1; 7 nucleotides match TRBD1. CDR1 and CDR2 (germline): SGHAT, FQDESV (reference sequence). CDR3 length: 13 amino acids. V was pared by 5 bases and J by 6 bases, with 6 bases of the junction left unmatched. The CDR3 spells CASSTIRGSEAFF. The CDR3 region has the DNA TGTGCCAGCAGCACTATCAGGGGGTCTGAAGCTTTCTTT. The entire variable domain, with the rest obtained from reference TRBV11-1 and TRBJ1-1, is as follows: EAEVAQSPRYKITEKSQAVAFWCDPISGHATLYWYRQILGQGPELLVQFQDESVVDDSQLPKDRFSAERLKGVDSTLKIQPAELGDSAMYLCASSTIRGSEAFFGQGTRLTVV.

The genes are TRBV5-4 and TRBJ2-2, with a possible D match to TRBD2 (5 bases). Looked up from germline, CDR1 is SGHNT and CDR2 is YYREEE (reference sequence). The V gene lost 0 bases and the J gene lost 4 bases, with 10 bases spanning the gap. The CDR3 loop spans 15 amino acids. The DNA for the CDR3 is TGTGCCAGCAGCTTGGTGGGAGTGAGCACCGGGGAGCTGTTTTTT. Translation: CASSLVGVSTGELFF. Full variable domain (rest looked up from reference TRBV5-4 and TRBJ2-2): ETGVTQSPTHLIKTRGQQVTLRCSSQSGHNTVSWYQQALGQGPQFIFQYYREEENGRGNFPPRFSGLQFPNYSSELNVNALELDDSALYLCASSLVGVSTGELFFGEGSRLTVL.

V and J are TRBV5-1 and TRBJ2-1; TRBD2 matches 12 bases. The ends lost 4 bases at V and 8 bases at J; junction bases unmatched: 13. The CDR3 is 17 residues long. Germline lookup yields CDR1 SGHRS and CDR2 YFSETQ. The CDR3 bases are TGCGCCAGCAGCCGTTGGGGGGCTAGCGGGAGGGCGGATGAGCAGTTCTTC. It translates to CASSRWGASGRADEQFF.

The gene calls are TRBV28 and TRBJ1-1, with D possibly matching TRBD1 (5 bases). V was shortened by 6 bases and J by 2 bases, with 13 bases between the two germline ends. Germline loops: CDR1 MDHEN, CDR2 SYDVKM. There are 14 residues in the CDR3. The CDR3 sequence is CASRHGTRNTEAFF. For the CDR3, the DNA is TGTGCCAGCAGGCACGGGACGAGAAACACTGAAGCTTTCTTT.

The chain uses TRBV30 and TRBJ1-1, with D unclear. V lost 4 bases and J lost 2, with 14 bases in between. This CDR3 contains 14 residues. Germline CDR1 is GTSNPN and CDR2 is SVGIG (reference sequence). Written as DNA, the CDR3 is TGTGCCTGGACTTCCGTTCGGCTAAACACTGAAGCTTTCTTT. Its translation: CAWTSVRLNTEAFF.

V gene TRBV5-1 combines with J gene TRBJ2-1; D unclear. V lost 0 bases and J 0 bases, leaving 7 bases between the germline ends. Germline V gives CDR1 SGHRS, CDR2 YFSETQ. This CDR3 is built from 15 residues. The CDR3 DNA follows: TGCGCCAGCAGCTTGGCGGGTAACTCCTACAATGAGCAGTTCTTC. Protein sequence: CASSLAGNSYNEQFF.

The chain carries TRBV27 and TRBJ2-1; possible D gene TRBD2, 6 bases. Germline values: CDR1 MNHEY, CDR2 SMNVEV (reference sequence). The V end was cut by 5 bases, the J end by 3 bases, with 8 bases between. CDR3 length: 13 amino acids. CDR3 region: CASSPGVYNEQFF. In nucleotides, the CDR3 is TGTGCCAGCAGTCCGGGGGTCTACAATGAGCAGTTCTTC.

This rearrangement joins TRBV11-3 to TRBJ2-3, with D possibly being TRBD1 (5 bases). Trimming stripped 5 bases from V and 5 bases from J, with 17 bases between. Per germline, CDR1 SGHNT and CDR2 YENEEA. The CDR3 has 15 amino acids. The DNA for the CDR3 is TGTGCCAGCAGCCCTCGTGGCAGGGATGGAGATACGCAGTATTTT. Its protein is CASSPRGRDGDTQYF.

This clone occurred a few times. The CDR3 DNA is TGTGCCAGCAGTTGGCGGGGGGCGACCTACAATGAGCAGTTCTTC. Its translation: CASSWRGATYNEQFF. The V gene is TRBV28, the J gene TRBJ2-1; 8 nucleotides align to TRBD2. Trimming removed 4 bases from V and 2 bases from J; junction bases left unmatched: 4. The germline V gene has CDR1 MDHEN and CDR2 SYDVKM. The CDR3 totals 15 residues.

The chain employs TRBV6-6 and TRBJ1-2; 12 bases map to TRBD1. CDR1 and CDR2 (germline): MNHNY, SVGAGI (reference sequence). Losses at the gene ends were 6 bases for V and 4 bases for J; bases not matched to a gene: 3. The CDR3 has 14 amino acids. The CDR3 loop reads CASSWGQGAYGYTF. CDR3 nucleotides: TGTGCCAGCAGCTGGGGACAGGGGGCCTATGGCTACACCTTC.

The V gene is TRBV7-7, the J gene TRBJ2-5, with 10 bases identical to TRBD2. Germline V gives CDR1 SSHAT, CDR2 FNYEAQ (reference sequence). This CDR3 is 17 amino acids long. The V gene end was trimmed by 1 base and the J gene end by 4 bases; junction bases not matched to a gene: 9. The CDR3 sequence is CASSLVRAGGPGETQYF. Written as DNA, the CDR3 is TGTGCCAGCAGCTTAGTCCGAGCGGGAGGGCCAGGAGAGACCCAGTACTTC.

This clone is a singleton in its sample. The chain couples TRBV25-1 to TRBJ2-5; D may be TRBD1 (6 bases). CDR3 length equals 13 residues. The V end lost 5 bases, the J end lost 5 bases, and 12 bases lay between the germline ends. Looked up from germline, CDR1 is MGHDK and CDR2 is SYGVNS. CDR3 DNA: TGTGCCAGCAGTCCCCCAGGGGTGGAGACCCAGTACTTC. This sequence encodes CASSPPGVETQYF.

The rearrangement joins TRBV7-3 to TRBJ1-6; a possible D gene is TRBD1 (5 bases). Germline CDR1 and CDR2: SGHTA and FQGTGA. CDR3 length equals 15 residues. The V and J ends lost 4 bases and 7 bases respectively, with 14 bases between them. The CDR3 nucleotides read TGTGCCAGCAGCTCCTCCACAGGAGACAATTCACCCCTCCACTTT. Translation gives CASSSSTGDNSPLHF.

This chain joins TRBV28 and TRBJ1-4; a weak D match, TRBD1 (6 bases). The length of the CDR3 is 15 residues. V was shortened by 2 bases and J by 1 base, with 8 bases between the two germline ends. CDR1 is MDHEN, CDR2 SYDVKM, per germline. CDR3: CASSLADRTNEKLFF. For the CDR3, the DNA is TGTGCCAGCAGTTTAGCGGACAGAACTAATGAAAAACTGTTTTTT.

This clone was counted many times. Other DNA sequences within the sample encode an identical CDR3. This chain uses TRBV27 with TRBJ2-7; 7 bases match TRBD2. The germline V gene has CDR1 MNHEY and CDR2 SMNVEV (reference sequence). The CDR3 length is 15 residues. The V segment lost 3 bases and the J segment 0 bases; nucleotides outside the gene matches: 5. DNA of the CDR3: TGTGCCAGCAGTTTTCTAGCGGCTAGCTCCTACGAGCAGTACTTC. Translated: CASSFLAASSYEQYF.

J is TRBJ2-7 and V is TRBV28; D ambiguous. Trimming took 6 bases from V and 2 from J, leaving 17 bases between them. The CDR3 is 15 amino acids. Germline CDR1 and CDR2: MDHEN and SYDVKM. The CDR3 region is CASSHHDERTYEQYF. CDR3 coding DNA: TGTGCCAGCAGCCACCATGACGAAAGGACCTACGAGCAGTACTTC.

The chain recombines TRBV10-1 with TRBJ2-7; maybe TRBD2 (7 bases). The V end lost 2 bases, the J end lost 5 bases, and 16 bases lay between the germline ends. Germline assignment: CDR1 WNHNN and CDR2 SYGVQD (reference sequence). CDR3 size: 15 residues. DNA for the CDR3: TGCGCCAGCAGTGAGGACAGCGCGGGGGCCAACGAGCAGTACTTC. Amino acid sequence: CASSEDSAGANEQYF.

The chain links TRBV27 to TRBJ1-1; the D is unclear. The length of the CDR3 is 13 residues. V was clipped by 2 bases and J by 3 bases, with 7 bases between them. CDR1 is MNHEY, CDR2 SMNVEV, per germline (reference sequence). The DNA of the CDR3 is TGTGCCAGCAGTTTAGGCGGAGACACTGAAGCTTTCTTT. This translates into CASSLGGDTEAFF.